The 28 T cell receptor beta chains listed next were all sequenced from one sample in a study of blood T cells in healthy people across ages. Primers used in a second PCR of about 7 to 12 cycles were a sample-barcoded 5' primer and a J-beta primer mix. From the 5' RACE reads, TCRdb called clonotypes with MiXCR, one entry per CDR3 protein. The table records 1.5 million to 2 million distinct CDR3 sequences, approximately 30% of them present only once. Sample: blood. The origin of the receptors is a woman aged 30 to 39 in good health.

This clonotype was counted between two and nine times. The chain joins TRBV7-2 to TRBJ2-4; maybe TRBD2 (6 bases). The CDR3 loop spans 11 amino acids. Germline lookup yields CDR1 SGHTA and CDR2 FQGNSA. Trimming pared 4 bases from V and 13 bases from J, leaving 11 bases between. The CDR3 nucleotides read TGTGCCAGCAGCTCTGGACTATCACAGTACTTC. Encoded protein: CASSSGLSQYF.

This clonotype showed up just a few times. The chain's CDR3 is CASSLGLARGSGYTF. DNA for the CDR3: TGCGCCAGCAGCTTGGGACTCGCTAGGGGTAGTGGCTACACCTTC. The chain joins TRBV5-1 to TRBJ1-2; D perhaps matches TRBD1 (5 bases). In germline, CDR1 is SGHRS, CDR2 YFSETQ. The CDR3 runs to 15 residues. The ends were cut back, 0 bases at V and 7 bases at J, with 16 bases in the middle. The full variable domain, in which reference TRBV5-1 and TRBJ1-2 provide the parts outside the CDR3, is KAGVTQTPRYLIKTRGQQVTLSCSPISGHRSVSWYQQTPGQGLQFLFEYFSETQRNKGNFPGRFSGRQFSNSRSEMNVSTLELGDSALYLCASSLGLARGSGYTFGSGTRLTVV.

This clonotype was detected many times. No DNA is shown, since the ends of the CDR3 on it are uncertain; the CDR3 is the one TCRdb lists. The chain has TRBV20-1 and TRBJ2-3; TRBD2, as called in the table, went unchecked against the DNA. Both ends counted, the CDR3 spans 12 residues. Germline V lookup: CDR1 DFQATT, CDR2 SNEGSKA (reference sequence). Here the CDR3 reads CSVGGGTDTGYF.

The genes are TRBV20-1 and TRBJ2-5, with D possibly being TRBD1 (6 bases). There are 14 residues in the CDR3. V lost 3 bases and J 2 bases, leaving 13 bases between the germline ends. Germline V gene lookup returns CDR1 DFQATT and CDR2 SNEGSKA (reference sequence). CDR3 residues: CSASRGIGQETQYF. For the CDR3, the DNA is TGCAGTGCTAGTAGGGGGATAGGGCAAGAGACCCAGTACTTC.

The chain links TRBV2 to TRBJ2-5; 7 bases agree with TRBD2. Germline V gene sequence: CDR1 SNHLY, CDR2 FYNNEI. There are 14 residues in the CDR3. Trimming removed 7 bases from V and 5 bases from J; junction bases left unmatched: 10. The CDR3 DNA follows: TGTGCCAGCAATGATGGCGGGGGAAGGGAGACCCAGTACTTC. Protein sequence: CASNDGGGRETQYF. Based on the CDR3 plus reference TRBV2 and TRBJ2-5, the full variable domain is EPEVTQTPSHQVTQMGQEVILRCVPISNHLYFYWYRQILGQKVEFLVSFYNNEISEKSEIFDDQFSVERPDGSNFTLKIRSTKLEDSAMYFCASNDGGGRETQYFGPGTRLLVL.

This clonotype was observed a few times. This sequence joins TRBV28 and TRBJ1-2; D gene uncertain. Germline V gene sequence: CDR1 MDHEN, CDR2 SYDVKM. This CDR3 spans 12 amino acids. V was cut by 4 bases and J by 5 bases, with 8 bases left in between. CDR3 sequence (DNA): TGTGCCAGCAGTTCGAGCCTTTATGGCTACACCTTC. The encoded protein is CASSSSLYGYTF.

Only a few counts were recorded for this clonotype. This sequence joins TRBV5-1 and TRBJ1-2, with D possibly matching TRBD1 (5 bases). The length of the CDR3 is 17 residues. From germline, CDR1 is SGHRS and CDR2 YFSETQ. Trimming left V 7 bases short and J 6 bases short, with 28 bases between. The CDR3 DNA follows: TGCGCCAGCGTACTCAATCCGAATCCTCAGGGTAAGGATGGCTACACCTTC. Translating gives CASVLNPNPQGKDGYTF.

The genes are TRBV7-9 and TRBJ2-1; D is possibly TRBD1 (5 bases). The V and J ends lost 5 bases and 3 bases respectively, with 14 bases between them. Germline loops: CDR1 SEHNR, CDR2 FQNEAQ (reference sequence). This CDR3 region has 15 residues. The CDR3 coding sequence is TGTGCCAGCAGCCGCGTGGGGCTTCGCTACAATGAGCAGTTCTTC. This sequence encodes CASSRVGLRYNEQFF.

This clonotype has a count of ten or more. The V gene is TRBV18, the J gene TRBJ1-6; possibly TRBD1 for D (5 bases). The V end lost 3 bases, the J end lost 8 bases, and 11 bases lay between the germline ends. This CDR3 region has 14 residues. CDR1 KGHSH and CDR2 LQKENI come from the germline V gene. Here the CDR3 reads CASSPGTGDSPLHF. CDR3 DNA sequence: TGTGCCAGCTCACCGGGGACGGGGGATTCACCCCTCCACTTT. The full variable domain, rest sourced from reference TRBV18 and TRBJ1-6, is NAGVMQNPRHLVRRRGQEARLRCSPMKGHSHVYWYRQLPEEGLKFMVYLQKENIIDESGMPKERFSAEFPKEGPSILRIQQVVRGDSAAYFCASSPGTGDSPLHFGNGTRLTVT.

Concerning this clonotype: At one of its ends the junction is not consistent with the germline gene, which may arise from a read error. V is TRBV20-1 and J is TRBJ1-6; D gene ambiguous. The CDR3 is made up of 14 amino acids. Germline assignment: CDR1 DFQATT and CDR2 SNEGSKA (reference sequence). The CDR3 DNA reads TGCAGTGCTAGAGCGCCAACAGTGGGTTCACCCCCCCACTTT. Its protein product is CSARAPTVGSPPHF.

The sample holds one count of this clonotype. The chain has TRBV9 and TRBJ2-3; possibly TRBD1 or TRBD2 for D (5 bases each). The V gene's germline CDR1 is SGDLS and CDR2 YYNGEE. The CDR3 is made up of 16 amino acids. V dropped 4 bases and J dropped 2 bases, with 17 bases sitting between them. The CDR3 region has the DNA TGTGCCAGCAGCCCTCATGGTGGGGGTAACACAGATACGCAGTATTTT. This codes for CASSPHGGGNTDTQYF.

In its sample, this clonotype was seen many times. The chain uses TRBV29-1 and TRBJ2-1; D remains ambiguous. V lost 7 bases to trimming and J lost 8 bases, with 12 bases between them. Germline V gives CDR1 SQVTM, CDR2 ANQGSEA. CDR3 length: 11 residues. CDR3 DNA sequence: TGCAGCGGGATCAATCTGGATGAGCAGTTCTTC. This codes for CSGINLDEQFF.

This clonotype was counted a few times. The chain uses TRBV3-1 and TRBJ2-1; D may correspond to TRBD1 or TRBD2 (6 bases each). Germline V lookup: CDR1 LGHDT, CDR2 YNNKEL (reference sequence). CDR3 length equals 15 residues. The V gene lost 4 bases and the J gene lost 5 bases, with 15 bases spanning the gap. In DNA, the CDR3 is TGTGCCAGCAGCCGACTAGGGGGGCGGGACAATGAGCAGTTCTTC. Amino acid sequence: CASSRLGGRDNEQFF.

The chain carries TRBV7-2 and TRBJ1-2; TRBD1 is a possible D gene (6 bases). This CDR3 spans 14 amino acids. Germline-derived CDR1 and CDR2 are SGHTA and FQGNSA. Trimming removed 3 bases at V and 4 bases at J, with 12 bases between. The CDR3 spells CASSFRGAIYGYTF. The DNA for the CDR3 is TGTGCCAGCAGCTTTCGGGGGGCCATCTATGGCTACACCTTC. The full variable domain, its missing parts supplied by reference TRBV7-2 and TRBJ1-2, is GAGVSQSPSNKVTEKGKDVELRCDPISGHTALYWYRQSLGQGLEFLIYFQGNSAPDKSGLPSDRFSAERTGGSVSTLTIQRTQQEDSAVYLCASSFRGAIYGYTFGSGTRLTVV.

This clonotype occurred many times. The chain links TRBV4-3 to TRBJ2-5, with D unresolved. V was shortened by 0 bases and J by 1 base, with 12 bases between the two germline ends. The CDR3 is 16 amino acids. In germline, CDR1 is LGHNA, CDR2 YSLEER. The CDR3 region has the DNA TGCGCCAGCAGCCAAGATCTCGGAGCGTTCCAAGAGACCCAGTACTTC. It is translated as CASSQDLGAFQETQYF.

A note on this clonotype: At one end, the junction sequence differs from germline, possibly due to a read error. The genes are TRBV2 and TRBJ2-3; tentatively, D is TRBD2 (6 bases). Looked up from germline, CDR1 is SNHLY and CDR2 is FYNNEI. The CDR3 is 13 amino acids. CDR3 nucleotide sequence: TGTGCCAGCAGGGTCGGGAGCACAGATGCGCAGTATTTT. Amino acids: CASRVGSTDAQYF.

The chain is built from TRBV12-3 or TRBV12-4 and TRBJ2-5; no reliable D call. Deletions cut 5 bases from V and 4 bases from J, with 8 bases between. The CDR3 is 12 residues long. The CDR3 DNA is TGTGCCAGCAGTATGGGTCTAGAGACCCAGTACTTC. Translating it yields CASSMGLETQYF.

The chain carries TRBV20-1 and TRBJ2-2; 9 positions agree with TRBD2. V gave up 4 bases and J gave up 7 bases; unmatched junction bases: 10. Germline V gene sequence: CDR1 DFQATT, CDR2 SNEGSKA (reference sequence). The CDR3 covers 15 residues. CDR3 sequence: CSATRGTSNDGELFF. The CDR3 DNA reads as TGCAGTGCTACCCGCGGGACTAGCAACGACGGGGAGCTGTTTTTT.

This clonotype was observed a few times. J is TRBJ2-3 and V is TRBV4-1; tentative D call: TRBD2 (6 bases). With 0 bases removed from V and 3 bases from J, the gap between germline ends came to 13 bases. From germline, CDR1 is MGHRA and CDR2 YSYEKL. CDR3 length: 16 amino acids. CDR3 DNA: TGCGCCAGCAGCCAAGAACCGGGGGAAACAACAGATACGCAGTATTTT. Translation gives CASSQEPGETTDTQYF.

The chain links TRBV5-4 to TRBJ2-1; possibly TRBD1 for D (6 bases). The J call is doubtful: the DNA matches TRBJ2-7 better. This CDR3 contains 14 residues. CDR1 is SGHNT, CDR2 YYREEE, per germline (reference sequence). For the CDR3, the DNA is TGTGCCAGCAGCTCTACAGGGACCAACAATGAGCAGTACTTC. Translating gives CASSSTGTNNEQYF.

The chain links TRBV18 to TRBJ2-3, with D possibly TRBD2 on 6 matching bases. Trimming removed 3 bases at V and 2 bases at J, with 12 bases between. This CDR3 contains 15 residues. Per the germline V gene, CDR1 is KGHSH and CDR2 is LQKENI. The CDR3 protein is CASSPSSVATDTQYF. CDR3 bases: TGTGCCAGCTCACCGTCTAGCGTTGCCACAGATACGCAGTATTTT.

The rearrangement uses TRBV12-3 or TRBV12-4 and TRBJ1-1; the D gene is possibly TRBD1 (5 bases). The CDR3 runs 12 residues. The ends were cut back, 4 bases at V and 7 bases at J, with 10 bases in the middle. The CDR3 sequence is CASSSQVLEAFF. In nucleotides, the CDR3 is TGTGCCAGCAGTTCACAGGTCCTTGAAGCTTTCTTT.

The chain recombines TRBV5-1 with TRBJ2-3, with D hard to call. The CDR3 spans 14 residues. The V end lost 5 bases, the J end lost 2 bases, and 12 bases lay between the germline ends. CDR1 is SGHRS, CDR2 YFSETQ, per germline. CDR3 sequence: CASRPWTNTDTQYF. The CDR3 DNA reads as TGCGCCAGCAGGCCCTGGACCAACACAGATACGCAGTATTTT.

This chain uses TRBV6-1 with TRBJ2-5, with 14 bases lining up with TRBD2. The last part of the DNA fits TRBJ2-7 better; the J call may be wrong. The CDR3 is made up of 20 amino acids. Germline V gene sequence: CDR1 MNHNS, CDR2 SASEGT. The CDR3 DNA sequence: TGTGCCAGCAGTGGATCCCCCGGGACTAGCGGGAGTAGGGGGCCCTACGAGCAGTACGTC. It translates to CASSGSPGTSGSRGPYEQYV.

The chain is built from TRBV20-1 and TRBJ2-5; TRBD1 matches at 9 bases. CDR1 and CDR2 (germline): DFQATT, SNEGSKA (reference sequence). The V segment lost 3 bases and the J segment 5 bases; nucleotides outside the gene matches: 10. CDR3 length: 15 residues. The CDR3 DNA reads TGCAGTGCTAGCGCCACCGGGACAGGGAAGGAGACCCAGTACTTC. It is translated as CSASATGTGKETQYF.

This clonotype was detected a few times. One junction end disagrees with the germline gene, perhaps due to a read error. The J gene is TRBJ2-5, the V gene TRBV10-3; D not certain. The V gene's germline CDR1 is ENHRY and CDR2 SYGVKD. The length of the CDR3 is 14 residues. The CDR3: CAIGDPARQETQYF. CDR3 nucleotide sequence: TGTGCCATCGGTGATCCGGCCCGCCAAGAGACCCAGTACTTC.

V and J are TRBV7-2 and TRBJ1-1; maybe TRBD1 (5 bases). V was trimmed by 1 base and J by 2 bases, leaving 14 bases between them. The CDR3 spans 16 residues. Germline V gene sequence: CDR1 SGHTA, CDR2 FQGNSA. CDR3 bases: TGTGCCAGCAGCTTAGTCCTCCGGGGGTCCAACACTGAAGCTTTCTTT. As protein: CASSLVLRGSNTEAFF.

This clonotype was detected only a few times. This chain uses TRBV28 with TRBJ1-2; D is unresolved. The length of the CDR3 is 12 residues. Germline loops: CDR1 MDHEN, CDR2 SYDVKM. The V end was cut by 5 bases, the J end by 8 bases, with 12 bases between. As DNA, the CDR3 is TGTGCCAGCAGTCCGCTACGAGAGGGCTACACCTTC. Translated: CASSPLREGYTF.